Shown below are 17 T cell receptor beta chains from a single sample sequenced in a study of cytomegalovirus exposure and HLA in healthy donors. The PCR was carried out with 60 Vbeta primers and 13 Jbeta primers. TCRdb's table, derived via immunoSEQ multiplex PCR, lists solely in-frame clones and lacks some. The table shows some 110,000 clones, with about 61% occurring only once. The source material was PBMCs. The receptors here all came from a woman younger than 45 in good health and CMV-seronegative.

The V call is TRBV7-6, the J call TRBJ1-1; D unresolved. With 5 bases removed from V and 0 bases from J, the gap between germline ends came to 7 bases. Germline-derived CDR1 and CDR2 are SGHVS and FNYEAQ. This CDR3 contains 13 residues. The CDR3 loop reads CASSVRMNTEAFF. The DNA for the CDR3 is TGTGCCAGCAGCGTCAGGATGAACACTGAAGCTTTCTTT.

The count of this clone is one. The chain uses TRBV20-1 and TRBJ1-2; TRBD1 aligns across 8 bases. The germline V gene has CDR1 DFQATT and CDR2 SNEGSKA (reference sequence). This CDR3 region has 11 residues. Trimming at V came to 3 bases and at J to 9 bases, leaving 3 bases not matched to a gene. The CDR3 reads CSASRQGSYTF. The CDR3 DNA follows: TGCAGTGCTAGCCGACAGGGGAGCTACACCTTC.

The genes are TRBV28 and TRBJ1-5; possible D gene TRBD1, 5 bases. The V gene's germline CDR1 is MDHEN and CDR2 SYDVKM. The CDR3 is 17 amino acids. Trimming cost V 5 bases and J 0 bases, with 17 bases left between them. The CDR3 DNA is TGTGCCAGCAGTCCTCTGGACAACATCAATAGCAATCAGCCCCAGCATTTT. Amino acids: CASSPLDNINSNQPQHF.

The V and J genes are TRBV27 and TRBJ2-5; 9 bases agree with TRBD2. Germline V lookup: CDR1 MNHEY, CDR2 SMNVEV (reference sequence). The V segment lost 5 bases and the J segment 8 bases; nucleotides outside the gene matches: 12. The CDR3 extends over 15 amino acids. CDR3 in DNA: TGTGCCAGCAGTACCCGACTAGCGGATAAGAGAACCCAGTACTTC. Its protein product is CASSTRLADKRTQYF.

This sequence joins TRBV28 and TRBJ1-2; TRBD1 is a possible D gene (5 bases). The CDR3 contains 19 residues. Looked up from germline, CDR1 is MDHEN and CDR2 is SYDVKM. Trimming stripped 6 bases from V and 2 bases from J, with 28 bases between. In nucleotides, the CDR3 is TGTGCCAGCAGAGACTATAACGGGAGGCAGGGAAACCGAAACTATGGCTACACCTTC. Residues: CASRDYNGRQGNRNYGYTF.

V usage is TRBV7-8 and J usage is TRBJ2-1; 10 bases align to TRBD2. Germline loops: CDR1 SGHVS, CDR2 FQNEAQ. V shed 5 bases and J 7 bases; nucleotides not matched to a gene: 11. The length of the CDR3 is 16 residues. CDR3 DNA: TGTGCCAGCAGCCCCGAGCGGGAGGGTTGGGGAAATGAGCAGTTCTTC. Translation gives CASSPEREGWGNEQFF.

This clone was found once. This chain links TRBV4-1 with TRBJ2-1; D is undetermined. This CDR3 comprises 12 residues. V shed 4 bases and J shed 2 bases, with 3 bases lying between them. Germline V gene lookup returns CDR1 MGHRA and CDR2 YSYEKL. CDR3 residues: CASSPTYNEQFF. CDR3 coding DNA: TGCGCCAGCAGCCCAACCTACAATGAGCAGTTCTTC.

Worth noting for this clone: It is likely a read error, because the conserved phenylalanine at the end of the CDR3 is missing. The DNA is omitted, as the CDR3 cannot be located on it reliably, and the CDR3 follows TCRdb's listing. This sequence joins TRBV28 and TRBJ1-2; the listed D gene, TRBD1, was not tested against the DNA. Counting both end residues, the CDR3 totals 12 amino acids. Germline lookup yields CDR1 MDHEN and CDR2 SYDVKM. The CDR3 protein is CASSNPRDREVI.

The gene calls are TRBV5-4 and TRBJ2-1, with D uncertain. The germline V gene encodes CDR1 SGHNT and CDR2 YYREEE (reference sequence). CDR3 length equals 16 residues. V was trimmed by 2 bases and J by 7 bases, leaving 19 bases between them. CDR3 DNA sequence: TGTGCCAGCAGCTTCGCATCCACCATCGAGTCGAATGAGCAGTTCTTC. Translation gives CASSFASTIESNEQFF. Looking up the rest from reference TRBV5-4 and TRBJ2-1 gives the full variable domain: ETGVTQSPTHLIKTRGQQVTLRCSSQSGHNTVSWYQQALGQGPQFIFQYYREEENGRGNFPPRFSGLQFPNYSSELNVNALELDDSALYLCASSFASTIESNEQFFGPGTRLTVL.

This clone has just a few counts. This chain uses TRBV7-9 with TRBJ2-3, with a possible D match to TRBD2 (5 bases). Looked up from germline, CDR1 is SEHNR and CDR2 is FQNEAQ (reference sequence). Trimming took off 5 bases at V and 0 bases at J, with 15 bases between the two ends. There are 16 residues in the CDR3. The CDR3 nucleotides are TGTGCCAGCAGCCGAGGAGAGCGGAGTAGCACAGATACGCAGTATTTT. Its translation is CASSRGERSSTDTQYF.

The gene calls are TRBV21-1 and TRBJ1-2; the table's TRBD1 call for D was not verified on the DNA. TRBV21-1 is noted as a pseudogene. The CDR3 extends over 14 amino acids. The CDR3 DNA follows: TGTGCCAGCAGCGCCCGGGACAGGGACTATGGCTACACCTTC. This encodes CASSARDRDYGYTF.

A few counts support this clone. The chain combines TRBV19 with TRBJ1-2; 11 positions agree with TRBD1. V lost 9 bases and J lost 4; bases outside the gene matches: 13. Germline loops: CDR1 LNHDA, CDR2 SQIVND (reference sequence). There are 16 residues in the CDR3. CDR3 loop: CASHDRGTGGSYGYTF. The CDR3 DNA follows: TGTGCCAGCCACGATAGAGGGACAGGGGGATCCTATGGCTACACCTTC.

The chain employs TRBV10-2 and TRBJ2-1, with 7 bases matching TRBD2. Trimming at V came to 7 bases and at J to 2 bases, leaving 5 bases not matched to a gene. The CDR3 totals 14 residues. CDR1 is WSHSY and CDR2 is SAAADI in the germline V gene. In DNA, the CDR3 is TGCGCCAGCACCGCGGGAGTTACCTACAATGAGCAGTTCTTC. It codes for CASTAGVTYNEQFF.

The chain recombines TRBV5-1 with TRBJ2-5; unclear D gene. Germline lookup yields CDR1 SGHRS and CDR2 YFSETQ. The CDR3 covers 14 residues. V lost 0 bases and J 5 bases, leaving 11 bases between the germline ends. CDR3 sequence: CASSLDLTRETQYF. As DNA, the CDR3 is TGCGCCAGCAGCTTGGACCTGACACGGGAGACCCAGTACTTC. Using reference TRBV5-1 and TRBJ2-5 for the parts outside the CDR3, the full variable domain is KAGVTQTPRYLIKTRGQQVTLSCSPISGHRSVSWYQQTPGQGLQFLFEYFSETQRNKGNFPGRFSGRQFSNSRSEMNVSTLELGDSALYLCASSLDLTRETQYFGPGTRLLVL.

The chain has TRBV19 and TRBJ2-3; 7 bases match TRBD2. Trimming cost V 1 base and J 10 bases; bases outside gene matches: 5. This CDR3 is 13 amino acids long. Germline assignment: CDR1 LNHDA and CDR2 SQIVND (reference sequence). CDR3 nucleotides: TGTGCCAGTAGTATAGCCTGGACTAGTGCGCAGTATTTT. It is translated as CASSIAWTSAQYF.

This chain joins TRBV5-4 and TRBJ1-2; D is unclear. CDR1 is SGHNT, CDR2 YYREEE, per germline (reference sequence). The CDR3 extends over 14 amino acids. Trimming left V 1 base short and J 2 bases short, with 9 bases between. The DNA of the CDR3 is TGTGCCAGCAGCTTGAGTCAGGCCAACTATGGCTACACCTTC. This codes for CASSLSQANYGYTF. The full variable domain, its missing parts supplied by reference TRBV5-4 and TRBJ1-2, is ETGVTQSPTHLIKTRGQQVTLRCSSQSGHNTVSWYQQALGQGPQFIFQYYREEENGRGNFPPRFSGLQFPNYSSELNVNALELDDSALYLCASSLSQANYGYTFGSGTRLTVV.

The chain couples TRBV2 to TRBJ1-5; 12 positions agree with TRBD1. CDR1 and CDR2 (germline): SNHLY, FYNNEI. There are 16 residues in the CDR3. Losses at the gene ends were 6 bases for V and 3 bases for J; bases not matched to a gene: 6. CDR3 loop: CASSGDRGRPNQPQHF. As DNA, the CDR3 is TGTGCCAGCAGCGGGGACAGGGGGCGGCCCAATCAGCCCCAGCATTTT.